This T cell receptor beta chain was captured in a study of T cell changes during pregnancy in multiple sclerosis. V lost 2 bases, J lost 6 bases, and 8 bases lay in between. The CDR3 runs to 12 residues. Germline CDR1 GTSNPN, CDR2 SVGIG (reference sequence). TCRdb keeps only in-frame clones here, not all; method: immunoSEQ multiplex PCR. The repertoire consists of tens of thousands of clones, with approximately 92% occurring once and the leading ten covering under 1.5%. The sample was peripheral blood. This TCR derives from a female donor with multiple sclerosis, enrolled in a pregnancy study. The chain carries TRBV30 and TRBJ2-1; tentative D call: TRBD1 (6 bases). The CDR3 sequence: CAWSPQGNEQFF. The CDR3 DNA reads as TGTGCCTGGAGTCCACAGGGCAATGAGCAGTTCTTC.